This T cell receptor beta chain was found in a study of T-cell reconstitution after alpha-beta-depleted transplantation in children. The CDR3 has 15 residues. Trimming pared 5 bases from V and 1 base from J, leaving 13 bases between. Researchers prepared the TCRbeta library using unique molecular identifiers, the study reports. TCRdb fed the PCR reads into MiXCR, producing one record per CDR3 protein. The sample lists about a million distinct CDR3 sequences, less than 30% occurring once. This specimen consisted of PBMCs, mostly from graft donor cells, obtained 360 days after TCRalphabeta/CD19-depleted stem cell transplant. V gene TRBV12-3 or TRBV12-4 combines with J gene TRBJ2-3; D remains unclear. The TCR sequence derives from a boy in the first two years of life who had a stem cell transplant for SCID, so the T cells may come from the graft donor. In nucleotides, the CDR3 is TGTGCCAGCAGTCACGGTCGTGGGGGCACAGATACGCAGTATTTT. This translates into CASSHGRGGTDTQYF.